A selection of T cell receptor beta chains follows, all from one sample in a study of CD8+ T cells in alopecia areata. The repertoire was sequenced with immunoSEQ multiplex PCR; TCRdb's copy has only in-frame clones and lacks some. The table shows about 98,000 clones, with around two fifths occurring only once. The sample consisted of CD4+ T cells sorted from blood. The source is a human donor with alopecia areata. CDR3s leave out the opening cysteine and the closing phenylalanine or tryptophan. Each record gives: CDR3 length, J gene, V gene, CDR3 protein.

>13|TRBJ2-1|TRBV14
ASSRAGGRYNEQF
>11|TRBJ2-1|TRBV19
ASSIGRYNEQF
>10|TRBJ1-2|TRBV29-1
SVRGDSSGYT
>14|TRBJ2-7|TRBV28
ASSPGSAPSSYEQY
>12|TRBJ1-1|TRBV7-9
ASTSGGPYGEAF
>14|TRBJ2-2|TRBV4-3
ASSPQRAVPPGELF
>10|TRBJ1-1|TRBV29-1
SVRLANTEAF
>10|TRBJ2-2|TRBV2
ASTRTHGELF
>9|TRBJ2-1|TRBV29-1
SALPWDEQF
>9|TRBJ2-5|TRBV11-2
ASSTQETQY
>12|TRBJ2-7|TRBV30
AWRVQGATYEQY
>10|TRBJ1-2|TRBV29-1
SVGTANYGYT
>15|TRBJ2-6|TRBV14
ASSQDVRITGANVLT
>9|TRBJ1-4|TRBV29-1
SGVFNEKLF
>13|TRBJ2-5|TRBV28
ASSLSAGVGETQY
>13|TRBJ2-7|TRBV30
AWESGTGSSYEQY
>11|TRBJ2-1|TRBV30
AAGTQGQRVEF
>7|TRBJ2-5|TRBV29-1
SGKETQY
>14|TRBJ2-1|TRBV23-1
ASSQSQKGGFNEQF
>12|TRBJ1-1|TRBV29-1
SVEESGGSTEAF
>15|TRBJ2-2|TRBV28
ASSLFELAGGPGELF
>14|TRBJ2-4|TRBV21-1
ASSRRQKLAKNIQY
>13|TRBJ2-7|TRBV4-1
ASSDRKSRSYEQY
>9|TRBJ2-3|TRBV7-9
ASRKTHTQY
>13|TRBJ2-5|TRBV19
ASSSGARFRETQY
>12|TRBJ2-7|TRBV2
ASSLRPPSYEQY
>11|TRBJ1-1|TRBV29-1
SVSLTGPTEAF
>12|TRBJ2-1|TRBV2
ASPRGSSYNEQF
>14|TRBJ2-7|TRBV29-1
SVEASARGSGYEQY
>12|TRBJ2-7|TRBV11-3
ASSFRLNSYEQY
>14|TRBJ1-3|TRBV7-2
ASSALPGVSGNTIY
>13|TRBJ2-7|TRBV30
AWSSSGSSSYEQY
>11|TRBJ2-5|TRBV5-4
ASSLAVKETQY
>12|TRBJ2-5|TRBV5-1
ASSYQGYQETQY
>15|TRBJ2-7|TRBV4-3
ASSQEFGRRGTYEQY
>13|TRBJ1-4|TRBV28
ASSLPGQGEEKLF
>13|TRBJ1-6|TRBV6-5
ASRRDRSPNSPLH
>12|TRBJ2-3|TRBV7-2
ASSRLSVLDTQY
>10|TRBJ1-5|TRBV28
ASRSGYQPQH
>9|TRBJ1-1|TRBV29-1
SVGPGTEAF
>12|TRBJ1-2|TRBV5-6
ASRRTGGSYGYT
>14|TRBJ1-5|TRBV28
ASRPLVHRGNQPQH
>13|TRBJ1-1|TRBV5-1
ASSLSGSAVTEAF
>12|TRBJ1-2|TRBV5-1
ASGRVETNYGYT
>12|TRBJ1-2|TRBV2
ASSEAGGFYGYT
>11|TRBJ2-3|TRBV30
AWSPGNRDTQY
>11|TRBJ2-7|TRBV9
AGDRGIAYEQY
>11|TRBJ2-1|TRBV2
ASRRRGDNEQF